The 12 T cell receptor beta chains presented below share a single source sample, sequenced in a study of blood T cell repertoires in COVID-19. Some clones are missing from TCRdb's copy, which holds only in-frame ones; the method was immunoSEQ multiplex PCR. The sample has a few hundred thousand clones, around four fifths seen once. Material: PBMCs or T cells enriched from blood (not recorded which). These receptors all stem from a woman aged 45-60 years who had recovered from COVID-19.

V gene TRBV19 combines with J gene TRBJ2-3, with D tentatively TRBD1 (6 bases). Germline-derived CDR1 and CDR2 are LNHDA and SQIVND (reference sequence). The germline V and J ends were trimmed by 2 bases and 1 base, with 16 bases remaining between them. The CDR3 contains 17 residues. DNA for the CDR3: TGTGCCAGTAGTATAACCGGGGCAGGGGCCCGCACAGATACGCAGTATTTT. Its protein product is CASSITGAGARTDTQYF. Complete variable domain (other parts from reference TRBV19 and TRBJ2-3): DGGITQSPKYLFRKEGQNVTLSCEQNLNHDAMYWYRQDPGQGLRLIYYSQIVNDFQKGDIAEGYSVSREKKESFPLTVTSAQKNPTAFYLCASSITGAGARTDTQYFGPGTRLTVL.

Note on this clone: Compared with germline, one end of the junction differs, possibly owing to a read error. This chain joins TRBV7-7 and TRBJ2-5, with TRBD2 matching 7 bases. CDR1 and CDR2 from the germline V gene are SSHAT and FNYEAQ (reference sequence). This CDR3 spans 13 amino acids. CDR3 nucleotides: TGTGCTAGCAGCCGAGACGGGGGGGAGACCCAGTACTTC. Translating gives CASSRDGGETQYF.

The sample holds one count of this clone. The CDR3 nucleotides read TGTGCCAGCAGCCAAAAAGGGAGCTATGGCTACACCTTC. Encoded protein: CASSQKGSYGYTF. This chain links TRBV14 with TRBJ1-2; D not certain. Germline CDR1 and CDR2: SGHDN and FVKESK. Deletions cut 2 bases from V and 4 bases from J, with 8 bases between. The CDR3 is 13 residues long.

This chain uses TRBV29-1 with TRBJ1-1; possible D gene TRBD1, 5 bases. V was pared by 6 bases and J by 3 bases, with 20 bases between. CDR1 is SQVTM, CDR2 ANQGSEA, per germline. The CDR3 is 15 residues long. The CDR3 protein is CSVKISLDSHTEAFF. The CDR3 nucleotides are TGCAGCGTGAAGATCAGCCTCGACAGCCACACTGAAGCTTTCTTT.

The genes are TRBV5-4 and TRBJ1-2, with TRBD1 matching 9 bases. Germline assignment: CDR1 SGHNT and CDR2 YYREEE (reference sequence). V lost 4 bases to trimming and J lost 6 bases; unmatched junction nucleotides: 4. This CDR3 is 13 amino acids long. Here the CDR3 DNA reads TGTGCCAGCAGCCCCGGGACAGGGAATGGCTACACCTTC. Amino acids: CASSPGTGNGYTF.

The chain joins TRBV7-3 to TRBJ2-7; 13 bases are a match to TRBD2. Germline V gene lookup returns CDR1 SGHTA and CDR2 FQGTGA. The CDR3 has 15 amino acids. The V and J ends lost 5 bases and 0 bases, in that order; junction bases with no gene match: 1. The CDR3 sequence is CASSRTSGSSYEQYF. CDR3 DNA: TGTGCCAGCAGCCGGACTAGCGGGAGCTCCTACGAGCAGTACTTC.

The chain employs TRBV9 and TRBJ1-1, with TRBD1 as a possible D gene (5 bases). Trimming took 0 bases from V and 0 from J, leaving 15 bases between them. This CDR3 comprises 17 residues. Germline V CDR1 and CDR2: SGDLS, YYNGEE. The CDR3 nucleotides are TGTGCCAGCAGCGTAGCAGCGGGGGGAATCATGAACACTGAAGCTTTCTTT. Amino acid sequence: CASSVAAGGIMNTEAFF.

The CDR3 spells CASSSIGVSPNYGYTF. CDR3 nucleotides: TGTGCCAGCAGTTCAATAGGGGTATCCCCAAACTATGGCTACACCTTC. The chain uses TRBV6-5 and TRBJ1-2, with D perhaps TRBD1 (5 bases). The CDR3 spans 16 residues. Germline CDR1 is MNHEY and CDR2 is SVGAGI. V was trimmed by 4 bases and J by 2 bases, leaving 17 bases between them.

This chain uses TRBV30 with TRBJ1-2; possible D gene TRBD1, 5 bases. CDR3 length: 14 residues. Germline loops: CDR1 GTSNPN, CDR2 SVGIG (reference sequence). V was clipped by 4 bases and J by 8 bases, with 20 bases between them. The CDR3 DNA reads as TGTGCCTGGAATCCAGCCGGGGGAGGGCGCGGCTACACCTTC. This sequence encodes CAWNPAGGGRGYTF.

The chain uses TRBV3-1 (or the pseudogene TRBV3-2) and TRBJ2-7; D unresolved. Between the trimmed V and J ends, which lost 3 bases and 7 bases, there was a span of 7 bases. This CDR3 has 11 amino acids. Germline V gives CDR1 LGHDT, CDR2 YNNKEL (reference sequence). CDR3 nucleotides: TGTGCCAGCAGCCAGACTCGGGAGCAGTACTTC. Amino acid sequence: CASSQTREQYF.

The rearrangement joins TRBV28 to TRBJ2-1; TRBD2 aligns across 12 bases. Germline V CDR1 and CDR2: MDHEN, SYDVKM. The CDR3 consists of 19 residues. Trimming cost V 1 base and J 7 bases; bases outside gene matches: 14. The CDR3 region is CASSLFAPLTSGRLNEQFF. CDR3 nucleotide sequence: TGTGCCAGCAGTTTATTTGCCCCTTTAACTAGCGGGAGGTTGAATGAGCAGTTCTTC.

J is TRBJ1-2 and V is TRBV7-9; tentatively, D is TRBD1 (5 bases). The germline V gene encodes CDR1 SEHNR and CDR2 FQNEAQ (reference sequence). The CDR3 contains 16 residues. The V end lost 1 base, the J end lost 2 bases, and 14 bases lay between the germline ends. CDR3 nucleotides: TGTGCCAGCAGCTTAGTCCCCTTTGGGGCCAACTATGGCTACACCTTC. Translating it yields CASSLVPFGANYGYTF. Using reference TRBV7-9 and TRBJ1-2 for the parts outside the CDR3, the full variable domain is DTGVSQNPRHKITKRGQNVTFRCDPISEHNRLYWYRQTLGQGPEFLTYFQNEAQLEKSRLLSDRFSAERPKGSFSTLEIQRTEQGDSAMYLCASSLVPFGANYGYTFGSGTRLTVV.